Detailed here is one T cell receptor beta chain. Its antigen is as yet unknown. It was with 60 Vbeta and 13 Jbeta primers that the PCR ran. Using immunoSEQ multiplex PCR, the repertoire was profiled, and TCRdb retains in-frame clones only, with some absent. Of some 74,000 clones in the sample, 60% to 75% were seen once. The sample comes from a study of cytomegalovirus exposure and HLA in healthy donors. On the study more broadly: Within the Caucasian-associated ancestry cluster were roughly 81% of the roughly 400 genotyped donors.

This CDR3 contains 13 residues. The V gene's germline CDR1 is SGHTA and CDR2 FQGNSA. With 5 bases clipped from V and 11 bases from J, the junction kept 8 bases outside the gene matches. The study's findings and limits: Later work showed greater clonal expansion in HLA-associated TCR beta chains than in equally common others. One variant, a missense change in DCLRE1C, was linked in a later analysis to TCR beta V- and J-gene trimming.

This clonotype originated in a man between 35 and 55 years old in good health and CMV-seropositive. This rearrangement joins TRBV7-2 to TRBJ2-3; TRBD2 matches 9 bases. The sample taken for sequencing was PBMCs. In DNA form, the CDR3 reads TGTGCCAGCAGCCGGTCTAGCGGGGTTTTGCAGTATTTT. Residues: CASSRSSGVLQYF.